The T cell receptor beta chain described here comes from a study of lymphopenia after photon versus proton radiotherapy. Whole-study findings and limits: Oligoclonal CD8+ Temra expansion after nadir drove photon patients' diversity drop. Under photons, naive T cells and diversity fell while effector/memory populations rose.

Libraries were prepared by immunoSEQ multiplex PCR; TCRdb keeps only in-frame clonotypes and omits some of them. The sample lists about 40,000 clones, more than 70% occurring once. V lost 6 bases to trimming and J lost 2 bases; unmatched junction nucleotides: 8. The length of the CDR3 is 16 residues. Per germline, CDR1 MNHEY and CDR2 SMNVEV (reference sequence). A note on this clone: Its cognate antigen is unknown.

The sample here was peripheral blood, taken from a patient treated with proton-based radiotherapy. The sequence came from an older woman with pancreatic cancer. Some clones in this sample may be carry-over from other donors' samples. The chain joins TRBV27 to TRBJ2-1, with TRBD2 matching over 9 bases. CDR3 DNA sequence: TGTGCCAGCAGCCATAGCGGGAGAGTCCCCTACAATGAGCAGTTCTTC. Translation gives CASSHSGRVPYNEQFF.